Listed below are T cell receptor beta chains from one sample, sequenced in a study of technical replicates of blood from several donors. Generated by immunoSEQ multiplex PCR, the TCRdb table keeps only in-frame clones and is missing some. The sample comprises approximately 73,000 clones, roughly 91% of which are singletons, and 0.39% rests with the top ten. The sample taken for sequencing was T cells isolated from PBMCs. These receptors originate from a human donor in good health. Each CDR3 is given without its conserved first and last residue. Clone size, where shown, is once, few, many, or a class for clones that have expanded.

V gene	J gene	clone size	CDR3 protein
TRBV4-1	TRBJ1-1	NA	ASKGQGDTEAF
TRBV4-1	TRBJ2-7	NA	ASSQRTTYEQY
TRBV5-1	TRBJ2-5	NA	ASSRSMPAGLAIQETQY
TRBV5-1	TRBJ2-3	NA	ASSLTPTDTQY
TRBV9	TRBJ1-2	NA	ASSASTGANYGYT
TRBV4-3	TRBJ2-7	NA	ASSQDTEGYASYEQY
TRBV15	TRBJ2-7	NA	ATSRLAGGFAYEQY
TRBV5-4	TRBJ2-1	NA	ASSPGYSGNEQF
TRBV2	TRBJ2-3	NA	ASSAEEREGPDTQY
TRBV6-1	TRBJ2-5	few	ASSELAGGQETQY
TRBV5-1	TRBJ1-2	NA	ASSLTGYGYT
TRBV7-6	TRBJ1-4	NA	ASSLSDREKLF
TRBV27	TRBJ1-5	once	ASSLVRDQPQH
TRBV4-3	TRBJ2-1	NA	ASSQLTGTGSDEQF
TRBV7-2	TRBJ2-5	NA	ASSLVSGRLYETQY
TRBV18	TRBJ1-2	NA	ASSPPFEGAYYGYT
TRBV28	TRBJ2-7	NA	ASTYGGLLGYEQY
TRBV2	TRBJ2-7	NA	ASRGQSLNEQY
TRBV7-6	TRBJ2-1	NA	ASSLLRGEQF
TRBV7-9	TRBJ2-3	once	ASSLVTSGSTDTQY
TRBV19	TRBJ2-1	NA	ASSSGTGLIPPPF
TRBV10-1	TRBJ2-2	NA	ASSEVGATNTGELF
TRBV6-5	TRBJ2-7	NA	ASSPWLLAGSEQY
TRBV9	TRBJ1-5	NA	ASSVGGQTYNQPQH
TRBV7-2	TRBJ2-7	NA	ASSLDIAGGYEQY
TRBV13	TRBJ2-7	NA	ASTDRLAGPYEQY
TRBV4-2	TRBJ2-7	once	ASSHPRDKSYEKQY
TRBV9	TRBJ1-1	NA	ASSVGGTEAF
TRBV19	TRBJ2-1	NA	ASSSGREHNEQF
TRBV27	TRBJ2-7	NA	ASSLVRLSTYEQY
TRBV4-1	TRBJ2-7	NA	ASSQEVHSLSSYEQY
TRBV9	TRBJ1-1	few	ASSVVTSGEAF
TRBV13	TRBJ2-1	once	ASIIWGENQTVGGQF
TRBV6-4	TRBJ2-1	NA	ASSDSGANWNEQF
TRBV18	TRBJ1-2	NA	ASSPLGQELNYGYT
TRBV9	TRBJ2-3	NA	ASSTRRGTDTQY
TRBV27	TRBJ2-7	once	ASSLVGTGAYEQY
TRBV5-6	TRBJ2-7	NA	ASSSGGYEQY
TRBV28	TRBJ2-1	NA	ASSLRRDRVWDEQF
TRBV5-1	TRBJ2-1	NA	ASSPTGVAGGIEQF
TRBV7-9	TRBJ2-7	NA	ASSLTGLEQY
TRBV28	TRBJ1-4	NA	ASSLPGQGGKLF
TRBV28	TRBJ2-7	once	ASSPIWGGSSSEQY